A selection of T cell receptor beta chains follows, all from one sample in a study of blood T cell repertoires in COVID-19. Repertoires were generated with immunoSEQ multiplex PCR, while TCRdb's copy carries only in-frame clones and drops some. This sample has around 78,000 clones; approximately 89% occur once, and the top ten carry 5.8%. The sequenced sample was peripheral blood. The receptors were gathered from a man aged 45-60 years with active COVID-19. Both conserved end residues are part of each CDR3. The order of the fields is D gene, J gene, clone size, V gene, CDR3 DNA, CDR3 protein. The D gene is left open where the match is weak. Part of the rows lack a size; the others show once, few, many or a class for expanded clones.

d_call: TRBD2
j_call: TRBJ2-5
clone_size: .
v_call: TRBV6-2/TRBV6-3
cdr3_nt: TGTGCCAGCACCCCTAGGCCCTCCCGGGGGGGTATGGAGACCCAGTACTTC
cdr3_aa: CASTPRPSRGGMETQYF

d_call: .
j_call: TRBJ1-1
clone_size: .
v_call: TRBV19
cdr3_nt: TGTGCCACCGATGGCCGGAACACTGAAGCTTTCTTT
cdr3_aa: CATDGRNTEAFF

d_call: TRBD1
j_call: TRBJ2-3
clone_size: .
v_call: TRBV4-3
cdr3_nt: TGCGCCAGCAGCCAAGTAACAGGGGGGAGCACAGATACGCAGTATTTT
cdr3_aa: CASSQVTGGSTDTQYF

d_call: TRBD2
j_call: TRBJ2-7
clone_size: .
v_call: TRBV19
cdr3_nt: TGTGCCAGTAGTATCTACTCTAGCGGGAGGTACGAGCAGTACTTC
cdr3_aa: CASSIYSSGRYEQYF

d_call: .
j_call: TRBJ2-7
clone_size: .
v_call: TRBV15
cdr3_nt: TGTGCCACCAGCAGAGAATGGGCCTCCTACGAGCAGTACTTC
cdr3_aa: CATSREWASYEQYF

d_call: TRBD1
j_call: TRBJ2-2
clone_size: .
v_call: TRBV11-2
cdr3_nt: TGTGCCAGCAGCGCTGGACAGGGGTTCACCGGGGAGCTGTTTTTT
cdr3_aa: CASSAGQGFTGELFF

d_call: TRBD2
j_call: TRBJ2-5
clone_size: few
v_call: TRBV11-2
cdr3_nt: TGTGCCAGCAGCCCTACTAGCGGACCGTACCAAGAGACCCAGTACTTC
cdr3_aa: CASSPTSGPYQETQYF

d_call: TRBD1
j_call: TRBJ2-2
clone_size: .
v_call: TRBV5-4
cdr3_nt: TGTGCCAGCAGCCCTATACAGGGGGTCTCCACCGGGGAGCTGTTTTTT
cdr3_aa: CASSPIQGVSTGELFF

d_call: TRBD2
j_call: TRBJ2-1
clone_size: .
v_call: TRBV19
cdr3_nt: TGTGCCAGTAGTGCGGGAGGCGGGGGGGCTGAATCCAATGAGCAGTTCTTC
cdr3_aa: CASSAGGGGAESNEQFF

d_call: TRBD1
j_call: TRBJ2-1
clone_size: .
v_call: TRBV11-2
cdr3_nt: TGTGCCAGCAGCTTAGGGACAGGGAAGCGCTACAATGAGCAGTTCTTC
cdr3_aa: CASSLGTGKRYNEQFF

d_call: TRBD1
j_call: TRBJ2-7
clone_size: .
v_call: TRBV5-1
cdr3_nt: TGCGCCAGCAGCTTGGTGGGACAGGGCTTCGAGCAGTACTTC
cdr3_aa: CASSLVGQGFEQYF

d_call: TRBD1
j_call: TRBJ1-6
clone_size: .
v_call: TRBV6-6
cdr3_nt: TGTGCCAGCAGTAACCCGACAGGGAATAATTCACCCCTCCACTTT
cdr3_aa: CASSNPTGNNSPLHF

d_call: .
j_call: TRBJ1-1
clone_size: few
v_call: TRBV19
cdr3_nt: TGTGCCAGTAGGGACTACTCCCAGGAAGCTTTCTTT
cdr3_aa: CASRDYSQEAFF

d_call: TRBD1
j_call: TRBJ2-5
clone_size: .
v_call: TRBV15
cdr3_nt: TGTGCCACCAGCTCCCGGGACAGGGGGCTTGGGGAGACCCAGTACTTC
cdr3_aa: CATSSRDRGLGETQYF

d_call: .
j_call: TRBJ2-1
clone_size: .
v_call: TRBV9
cdr3_nt: TGTGCCAGCAGCGTAGGCGGTCGTAGTATTACCTACAATGAGCAGTTCTTC
cdr3_aa: CASSVGGRSITYNEQFF

d_call: .
j_call: TRBJ1-1
clone_size: .
v_call: TRBV5-1
cdr3_nt: TGCGCCAGCAGCTTTATCCTGCAGGGCAGGACTGAAGCTTTCTTT
cdr3_aa: CASSFILQGRTEAFF

d_call: .
j_call: TRBJ2-2
clone_size: .
v_call: TRBV28
cdr3_nt: TGTGCCAGCATCAGGGACACCGGGGAGCTGTTTTTT
cdr3_aa: CASIRDTGELFF

d_call: TRBD2
j_call: TRBJ2-2
clone_size: .
v_call: TRBV5-1
cdr3_nt: TGCGCCAGCAGCTCCTCCCTAGCGGGGATCGGGGAGCTGTTTTTT
cdr3_aa: CASSSSLAGIGELFF

d_call: .
j_call: TRBJ1-2
clone_size: .
v_call: TRBV5-1
cdr3_nt: TGCGCCAGCAGCTTGGATTCCGGGTATGGCTACACCTTC
cdr3_aa: CASSLDSGYGYTF

d_call: .
j_call: TRBJ1-6
clone_size: few
v_call: TRBV9
cdr3_nt: TGTGCCAGCAGCGCCCGGATGGTGCGGAATTCACCCCTCCACTTT
cdr3_aa: CASSARMVRNSPLHF

d_call: .
j_call: TRBJ2-6
clone_size: .
v_call: TRBV28
cdr3_nt: TGTGCCATCCTTGGACCAGGGGGAGGATCTGGGGCCAACGTCCTGACTTTC
cdr3_aa: CAILGPGGGSGANVLTF

d_call: TRBD1
j_call: TRBJ2-7
clone_size: .
v_call: TRBV4-3
cdr3_nt: TGCGCCAGCAGCCAAGGTAGCGGGACAGGGGTCTTAAGCTACGAGCAGTACTTC
cdr3_aa: CASSQGSGTGVLSYEQYF

d_call: TRBD1
j_call: TRBJ1-4
clone_size: .
v_call: TRBV11-2
cdr3_nt: TGTGCCAGCAGCTTAGTGGGACAGGGGAGAGGGGATGAAAAACTGTTTTTT
cdr3_aa: CASSLVGQGRGDEKLFF

d_call: TRBD1
j_call: TRBJ2-3
clone_size: .
v_call: TRBV5-1
cdr3_nt: TGCGCCAGCAGCCCCAACAGGGGGTACGCAGATACGCAGTATTTT
cdr3_aa: CASSPNRGYADTQYF

d_call: TRBD2
j_call: TRBJ2-3
clone_size: .
v_call: TRBV19
cdr3_nt: TGTGCCAGTAGTCCTAACCTTGGCGGGAGGGAGTATTTT
cdr3_aa: CASSPNLGGREYF

d_call: .
j_call: TRBJ2-6
clone_size: .
v_call: TRBV9
cdr3_nt: TGTGCCAGCAGCGTAGGAGGCCCTGGGGCCAACGTCCTGACTTTC
cdr3_aa: CASSVGGPGANVLTF

d_call: TRBD1
j_call: TRBJ2-7
clone_size: .
v_call: TRBV9
cdr3_nt: TGTGCCAGCGCCGGACAGGACGGCTCCTACGAGCAGTACTTC
cdr3_aa: CASAGQDGSYEQYF

d_call: TRBD1
j_call: TRBJ1-1
clone_size: .
v_call: TRBV6-1
cdr3_nt: TGTGCCAGCAGTGAGAGGACAAGGCAGGGGGCAGGACGAGACACTGAAGCTTTCTTT
cdr3_aa: CASSERTRQGAGRDTEAFF

d_call: .
j_call: TRBJ2-2
clone_size: .
v_call: TRBV5-6
cdr3_nt: TGTGCCAGCAGCTTGGACGCCGGAGCGAACACCGGGGAGCTGTTTTTT
cdr3_aa: CASSLDAGANTGELFF

d_call: TRBD1
j_call: TRBJ2-7
clone_size: .
v_call: TRBV24-1
cdr3_nt: TGTGCCACCAGTGGTAAGGACGCAGGGGGCGGGTACGAGCAGTACTTC
cdr3_aa: CATSGKDAGGGYEQYF

d_call: TRBD1
j_call: TRBJ1-4
clone_size: .
v_call: TRBV6-5
cdr3_nt: TGTGCCAGCAGTTACTCGAAGGACAGGGGTGAAAAACTGTTTTTT
cdr3_aa: CASSYSKDRGEKLFF

d_call: .
j_call: TRBJ1-1
clone_size: .
v_call: TRBV6-5
cdr3_nt: TGTGCCAGCAGAGCTTACGAGCGGAACACTGAAGCTTTCTTT
cdr3_aa: CASRAYERNTEAFF

d_call: .
j_call: TRBJ2-1
clone_size: .
v_call: TRBV28
cdr3_nt: TGTGCCAGCAGTTTAAGGAGAGGGAGCTCCTACAATGAGCAGTTCTTC
cdr3_aa: CASSLRRGSSYNEQFF

d_call: .
j_call: TRBJ2-1
clone_size: .
v_call: TRBV4-1
cdr3_nt: TGCGCCAGCAGCCAAGAATTTGGGGGGACCTACAATGAGCAGTTCTTC
cdr3_aa: CASSQEFGGTYNEQFF

d_call: .
j_call: TRBJ1-5
clone_size: once
v_call: TRBV28
cdr3_nt: TGTGCCAGCATTACAGGGATGTATAGCAATCAGCCCCAGCATTTT
cdr3_aa: CASITGMYSNQPQHF

d_call: .
j_call: TRBJ1-1
clone_size: .
v_call: TRBV19
cdr3_nt: TGTGCCAGTAGTAGGAGTGCCGGGACATCAATGAACACTGAAGCTTTCTTT
cdr3_aa: CASSRSAGTSMNTEAFF

d_call: .
j_call: TRBJ2-7
clone_size: .
v_call: TRBV30
cdr3_nt: TGTGCCTGGAGTGTAAGTGCAGGGACTCGCTACGAGCAGTACTTC
cdr3_aa: CAWSVSAGTRYEQYF

d_call: TRBD2
j_call: TRBJ2-7
clone_size: few
v_call: TRBV5-1
cdr3_nt: TGCGCCAGCAAACCAAGCGGGAGTAACTACGAGCAGTACTTC
cdr3_aa: CASKPSGSNYEQYF